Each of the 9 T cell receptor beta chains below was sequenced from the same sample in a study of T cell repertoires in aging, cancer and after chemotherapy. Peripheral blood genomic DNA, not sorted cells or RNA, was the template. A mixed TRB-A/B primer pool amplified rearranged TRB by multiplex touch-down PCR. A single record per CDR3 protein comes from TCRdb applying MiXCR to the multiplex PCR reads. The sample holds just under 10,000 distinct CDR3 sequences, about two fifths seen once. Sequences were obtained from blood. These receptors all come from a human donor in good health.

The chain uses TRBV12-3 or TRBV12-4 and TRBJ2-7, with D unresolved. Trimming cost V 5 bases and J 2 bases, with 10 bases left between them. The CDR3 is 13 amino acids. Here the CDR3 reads CASSLNLPYEQYF. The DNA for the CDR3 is TGTGCCAGCAGTCTCAACCTCCCCTACGAGCAGTACTTC.

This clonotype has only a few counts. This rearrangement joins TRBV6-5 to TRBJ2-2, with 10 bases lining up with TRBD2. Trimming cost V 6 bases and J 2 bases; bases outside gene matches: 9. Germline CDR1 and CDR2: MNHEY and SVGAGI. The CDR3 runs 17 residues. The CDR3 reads CASRGLSLAGNTGELFF. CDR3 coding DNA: TGTGCCAGCAGGGGCCTCTCACTAGCGGGAAACACCGGGGAGCTGTTTTTT.

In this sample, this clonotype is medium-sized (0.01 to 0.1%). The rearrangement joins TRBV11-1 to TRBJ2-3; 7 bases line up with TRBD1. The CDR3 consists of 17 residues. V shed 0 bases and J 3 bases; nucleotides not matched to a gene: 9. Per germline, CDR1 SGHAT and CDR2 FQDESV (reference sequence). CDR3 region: CASSLAAAGGMTDTQYF. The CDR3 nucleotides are TGTGCCAGCAGCTTAGCGGCGGCAGGGGGTATGACAGATACGCAGTATTTT.

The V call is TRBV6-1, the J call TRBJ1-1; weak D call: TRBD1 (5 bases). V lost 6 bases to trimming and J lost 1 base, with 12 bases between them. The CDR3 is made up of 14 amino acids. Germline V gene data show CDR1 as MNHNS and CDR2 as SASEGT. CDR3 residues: CASREQGANTEAFF. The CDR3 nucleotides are TGTGCCAGCAGGGAACAAGGGGCGAACACTGAAGCTTTCTTT.

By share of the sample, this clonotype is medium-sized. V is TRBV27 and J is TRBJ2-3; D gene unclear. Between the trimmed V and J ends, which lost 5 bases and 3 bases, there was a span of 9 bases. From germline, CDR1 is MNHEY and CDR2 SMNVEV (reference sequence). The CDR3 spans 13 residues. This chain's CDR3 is CASSPWQTDTQYF. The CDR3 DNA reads TGTGCCAGCAGTCCTTGGCAGACAGATACGCAGTATTTT.

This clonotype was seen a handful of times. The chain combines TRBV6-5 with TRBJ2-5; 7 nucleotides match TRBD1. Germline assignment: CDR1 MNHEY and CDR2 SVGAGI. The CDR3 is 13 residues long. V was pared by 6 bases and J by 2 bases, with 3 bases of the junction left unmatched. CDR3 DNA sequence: TGTGCCAGCAGGCAGGGGGTACAAGAGACCCAGTACTTC. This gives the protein CASRQGVQETQYF.

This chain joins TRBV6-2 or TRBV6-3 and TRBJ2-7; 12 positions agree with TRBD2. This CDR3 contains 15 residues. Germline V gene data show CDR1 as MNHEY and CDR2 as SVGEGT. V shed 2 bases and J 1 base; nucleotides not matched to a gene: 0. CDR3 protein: CASSYGLAGSYEQYF. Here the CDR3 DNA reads TGTGCCAGCAGTTACGGACTAGCGGGATCCTACGAGCAGTACTTC.

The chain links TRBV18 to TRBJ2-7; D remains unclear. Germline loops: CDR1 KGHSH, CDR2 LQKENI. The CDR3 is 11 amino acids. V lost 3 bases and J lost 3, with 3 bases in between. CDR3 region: CASSPGYEQYF. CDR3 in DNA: TGTGCCAGCTCACCGGGCTACGAGCAGTACTTC.

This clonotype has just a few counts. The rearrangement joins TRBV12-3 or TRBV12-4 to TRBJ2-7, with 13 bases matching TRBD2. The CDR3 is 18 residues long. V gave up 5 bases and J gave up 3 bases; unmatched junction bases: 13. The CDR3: CASSALAGGLGARYEQYF. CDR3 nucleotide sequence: TGTGCCAGCAGTGCACTAGCGGGAGGGCTAGGTGCCCGCTACGAGCAGTACTTC.